Described below is a single T cell receptor beta chain sequence and its context. This clone has at least ten counts. No cognate antigen has been identified for it. Base qualities are not at hand, and no much larger clone is one base apart. The same CDR3 arises from other DNA sequences in this sample as well. The data are from a study of blood T cell repertoires in COVID-19 (dated by TCRdb to 2018 to 2020). Regarding the study in general: Samples from collaborators originated in the United States, Italy and Spain and spanned both the acute and convalescent phases of COVID-19. The prospective study material was composed of cDNA or gDNA derived from T cells, B-cell-depleted T cells, or PBMCs. The dataset comprised deeply sampled blood TCRbeta repertoires from subjects exposed to, actively infected with, or recovered from COVID-19. The repertoires were released in a freely available public database intended as a resource for research on the immune response to SARS-CoV-2. Samples came from the ongoing ImmuneRACE study (first 160 participants) plus 1,254 subjects from 6 global collaborators. Nearly every sample came with metadata listing a de-identified subject ID, COVID-19 status, age in years and sex. Where available, HLA class I and class II types were obtained from metadata supplied by the sample provider rather than from assay-based typing. Overall study outcomes, separate from this receptor: How much clinical and demographic metadata was included differed by source and by participant, and the metadata was provided uncurated.

Each collaborating institution followed its own protocols to collect whole blood in K2EDTA tubes. Collaborator samples were shipped for TCRbeta analysis as frozen whole blood, isolated PBMCs, or DNA extracted from either sample type. Reading the germline V gene gives CDR1 MDHEN and CDR2 SYDVKM. The CDR3 spans 14 residues, from the cysteine through the phenylalanine. The DNA shown is the 42-base CDR3, in frame from base 1. V and J are trimmed by 6 bases and 1 base, and the gene matches miss 3 bases of the junction. TCRbeta CDR3 regions were amplified from genomic DNA by means of the immunoSEQ Assay, a bias-controlled multiplex PCR. In the authors' own workflow: Within the assay, amplification of reference gene primers was used to estimate how many nucleated cells each sample contained. To quantify the absolute abundance of each unique TCRbeta CDR3 rearrangement, sequence reads were collapsed and filtered. For each sample, productive Simpson clonality was calculated as the square root of Simpson's diversity index across productive rearrangements. TCRdb carries this immuneACCESS record with in-frame sequences only. Its versions omit some clonotypes, under half of them owing to an unresolved V gene in the studies checked, with the rest unexplained. Clone size and V and J calls were adopted from that table, with D and trimming inferred from the DNA. Present in this sample are about 74,000 clones, roughly four fifths of which were seen just once. Around 20% of the sample is in the top ten clones.

The sequencing input was peripheral blood. The TCR was taken from an older man with acute or convalescent COVID-19. The chain was built from TRBV28 and TRBJ1-1; 9 junctional bases match TRBD1. This receptor carries the CDR3 CASSWTGENTEAFF. The nucleotides are TGTGCCAGCAGCTGGACAGGGGAGAACACTGAAGCTTTCTTT. Extended through the reference TRBV28 and TRBJ1-1 proteins, this CDR3 yields the full variable domain: DVKVTQSSRYLVKRTGEKVFLECVQDMDHENMFWYRQDPGLGLRLIYFSYDVKMKEKGDIPEGYSVSREKKERFSLILESASTNQTSMYLCASSWTGENTEAFFGQGTRLTVV.